The TCR beta chain described here comes from a study of OX40 agonist ivuxolimab in advanced cancers. Germline V lookup: CDR1 LGHNA, CDR2 YNFKEQ. The V gene end was trimmed by 3 bases and the J gene end by 2 bases; junction bases not matched to a gene: 3. This CDR3 is built from 14 residues. Study results and caveats: Low normalized T-cell clonal expansion was also seen in some nonresponders.

Measured with immunoSEQ multiplex PCR; TCRdb has only the in-frame clones, and not every one. The sample carries tens of thousands of clones, around four fifths recorded once. Concerning this clone: Its antigen is not identified.

Prior autoimmune disease or systemic immunosuppression barred patients. This receptor was identified in an adult with an advanced solid tumor such as melanoma, head and neck, liver or kidney cancer. Sample: CD4+ or CD8+ T cells sorted from blood, taken in a trial of the OX40 agonist ivuxolimab. V is TRBV4-2 and J is TRBJ1-2; 7 bases match TRBD1. The chain's CDR3 is CASSQDRKNYGYTF. In DNA, the CDR3 is TGTGCCAGCAGCCAGGACAGGAAAAACTATGGCTACACCTTC.